The source of this T cell receptor (beta chain) is a study of T cell responses to AZD1222 COVID-19 vaccine (dated by TCRdb to the early 2020s). With respect to the entire study: A total of 233 trial participants underwent TCR sequencing, of whom some 210 received two doses of AZD1222 and some 25 received two doses of the MenACWY control vaccine. Trial participants were enrolled by age into 18-55, 56-69 and 70-plus year subgroups, with about 150, 27 and 61 TCR-sequenced participants respectively.

The research as a whole found: Most participants were white British and females outnumbered males, and the authors suggested that clonal diversity may have been underestimated. After two AZD1222 doses, spike-specific TCR breadth and depth were significantly higher than at day 0 and than in MenACWY recipients. Vaccine-associated CD4 TCRs spanned the whole spike protein, with dominant responses in regions 160-218 and 743-854. In the small 56-69-year group, the increase in depth fell short of significance, most likely because of low power. Conclusions about previously exposed vaccinees are limited, since just five or six AZD1222 recipients were seropositive for SARS-CoV-2 at baseline. Because no day 14 peak-response samples were available, repertoires were characterized only after the peak T cell response. Reportedly, almost half of the unique spike-specific TCRs recognized epitopes lying outside the regions that are mutated in the B.1.351 and B.1.1.7 variants.

With respect to this clone: Its recognized antigen is unknown. Base qualities are not provided; no much larger clone lies one nucleotide away.

The CDR3 regions of human TCRbeta chains were subjected to immunosequencing. From the authors' description of their analysis: Repertoire TCRs were checked for matches against a reference library of SARS-CoV-2-specific TCRs that had been generated using the MIRA antigen-specificity platform. Breadth was defined as the fraction of unique TCRs that were SARS-CoV-2-associated. Depth was defined as the fraction of total T cells that were SARS-CoV-2-associated. Using the MIRA data, each spike-specific TCR was assigned both to the spike region to which the TCR was reactive and to a CD4 or CD8 class. Log10-transformed breadth and depth values were compared by one-way ANOVA with Sidak's multiple comparisons tests. Entries here come from immuneACCESS through TCRdb and include only in-frame sequences with V and J called. Some clones fail to appear in such tables; in the studies checked, an unresolved V gene covers under half of the shortfall, and the cause of the remainder is unknown. The V and J calls and clone size were taken over from that table, and D and trimming were inferred from the DNA. The sample profile shows about 120,000 clones; more than 85% of them were found once. The top ten hold about 3% of the sample.

V and J lose 1 base and 5 bases, and a span of 8 bases separates them. Via the germline V gene (reference sequence), CDR1 is GTSNPN and CDR2 SVGIG. The CDR3, cysteine through phenylalanine, is 12 amino acids long. Just CDR3 DNA is preserved here, 36 bases in frame from base 1. The time point label corresponds to: about 28 days (+/-7) after the second vaccine dose. Because spike-specific TCR depth and breadth did not differ between the two schedules, AZD1222 recipients who got a second dose at roughly 4 weeks were pooled with those who got a second dose at roughly 12 weeks. The vaccinee samples were drawn from two UK trials, COV001 and COV002, one of which was a single-blind randomized controlled phase 2/3 trial testing AZD1222 (ChAdOx1 nCoV-19) in healthy adults. For TCRbeta chain sequencing, PBMC samples from trial participants were taken at day 0 and at day 28 after the second dose.

The chain is made from TRBV30 and TRBJ2-5, with the D gene not clear enough to name. The sample was peripheral blood, taken 28 days after the second AZD1222 dose. The TCR sequence derives from an adult who received the AZD1222 COVID-19 vaccine. The CDR3 reads as follows: CAWSELKETQYF. The nucleotide sequence is given as TGTGCCTGGAGTGAGTTGAAGGAGACCCAGTACTTC.